Below are 14 T cell receptor beta chains sequenced from a single sample in a study of CD8 T cells in ankylosing spondylitis. Findings and limits, study-wide: There was a TCR beta motif, made of several highly homologous variants, that appeared characteristic of ankylosing spondylitis blood.

Their specific antigens are unknown. TCRdb reprocessed the 5' RACE reads with MiXCR, giving one entry per CDR3 protein. The sample holds about 220,000 distinct CDR3 sequences; roughly 6.6% are singletons and the top ten take 14%. Sample: blood, either unsorted or a sorted T cell fraction (not recorded which). The receptors shown here come from a male donor with ankylosing spondylitis.

The rearrangement uses TRBV29-1 and TRBJ2-1; TRBD1 might be the D (6 bases). Germline V lookup: CDR1 SQVTM, CDR2 ANQGSEA. This CDR3 comprises 14 residues. V lost 6 bases to trimming and J lost 3 bases, with 15 bases between them. CDR3 DNA: TGCAGCGTCGCGTCGTTCAGGGGCTACAATGAGCAGTTCTTC. Translated: CSVASFRGYNEQFF.

This clonotype was counted at least ten times. V gene TRBV4-1 combines with J gene TRBJ2-7; perhaps TRBD2 as D (5 bases). The V and J ends lost 5 bases and 3 bases respectively, with 11 bases between them. Germline assignment: CDR1 MGHRA and CDR2 YSYEKL. The CDR3 runs to 13 residues. As DNA, the CDR3 is TGCGCCAGCAGCTATAAGAGGGACTACGAGCAGTACTTC. Its translation: CASSYKRDYEQYF.

This clonotype was picked up many times. The genes are TRBV9 and TRBJ2-3; no definite D call. V was shortened by 6 bases and J by 2 bases, with 16 bases between the two germline ends. The CDR3 loop spans 15 amino acids. Germline V lookup: CDR1 SGDLS, CDR2 YYNGEE. The CDR3 nucleotides are TGTGCCAGCACCCGTCTTGGTCCTCCCACAGATACGCAGTATTTT. This translates into CASTRLGPPTDTQYF.

J is TRBJ2-1 and V is TRBV10-2; 10 bases are shared with TRBD2. Germline V gives CDR1 WSHSY, CDR2 SAAADI. V shed 6 bases and J 7 bases; nucleotides not matched to a gene: 9. This CDR3 has 15 residues. The CDR3 reads CASRGAGGPGNEQFF. As DNA, the CDR3 is TGCGCCAGCAGGGGAGCGGGAGGGCCGGGTAATGAGCAGTTCTTC.

V is TRBV7-2 and J is TRBJ1-3, with 7 positions matching TRBD1. Germline V gives CDR1 SGHTA, CDR2 FQGNSA. The CDR3 contains 14 residues. With V trimmed by 3 bases and J by 2 bases, 1 base remained unmatched. The CDR3 DNA reads as TGTGCCAGCAGCTTGAGGGGGCCTGGAAACACCATATATTTT. This codes for CASSLRGPGNTIYF.

This clonotype showed up just a few times. The chain couples TRBV6-5 to TRBJ1-5; TRBD1 matches at 7 bases. In germline, CDR1 is MNHEY, CDR2 SVGAGI. The length of the CDR3 is 16 residues. V was clipped by 1 base and J by 5 bases; unmatched bases: 8. CDR3: CASSYLGQSKDQPQHF. CDR3 coding DNA: TGTGCCAGCAGTTACTTGGGACAGAGCAAGGATCAGCCCCAGCATTTT.

V and J are TRBV7-9 and TRBJ2-3, with TRBD2 matching 9 bases. V lost 3 bases and J lost 2; bases outside the gene matches: 3. This CDR3 spans 15 amino acids. Per germline, CDR1 SEHNR and CDR2 FQNEAQ (reference sequence). The CDR3 region is CASSFLAGPTDTQYF. The CDR3 DNA follows: TGTGCCAGCAGCTTTCTAGCGGGGCCCACAGATACGCAGTATTTT.

The chain couples TRBV7-6 to TRBJ2-5; a weak D match, TRBD1 (6 bases). The CDR3 has 14 residues. Trimming shortened V by 3 bases and J by 0 bases, and 8 bases separated the two germline ends. Germline-derived CDR1 and CDR2 are SGHVS and FNYEAQ. This CDR3 reads CASSFRGYQETQYF. The CDR3 region has the DNA TGTGCCAGCAGCTTTAGGGGGTACCAAGAGACCCAGTACTTC.

This clonotype was seen many times. The chain carries TRBV29-1 and TRBJ2-7; D is uncertain. The CDR3 has 12 amino acids. V lost 5 bases and J lost 0, with 8 bases in between. The germline V gene has CDR1 SQVTM and CDR2 ANQGSEA. The CDR3 spells CSVWSSSYEQYF. In DNA, the CDR3 is TGCAGCGTTTGGAGCAGCTCCTACGAGCAGTACTTC.

A few counts support this clonotype. The chain recombines TRBV7-3 with TRBJ2-2, with D maybe TRBD1 (6 bases). The CDR3 totals 16 residues. V gave up 1 base and J gave up 6 bases, with 15 bases separating them. Germline CDR1 SGHTA, CDR2 FQGTGA. This CDR3 reads CASSLRAGGLAGELFF. CDR3 sequence (DNA): TGTGCCAGCAGCTTAAGAGCTGGGGGCTTGGCCGGGGAGCTGTTTTTT.

In its sample, this clonotype was seen many times. This chain links TRBV6-5 with TRBJ1-2; D may be TRBD1 (5 bases). Germline V CDR1 and CDR2: MNHEY, SVGAGI. Trimming stripped 1 base from V and 7 bases from J, with 13 bases between. This CDR3 is built from 14 residues. The CDR3 sequence: CASSYLGETRGYTF. In DNA, the CDR3 is TGTGCCAGCAGTTACTTGGGGGAGACCCGTGGCTACACCTTC.

This clonotype was seen at least ten times. V and J are TRBV6-2 or TRBV6-3 and TRBJ1-2; D is ambiguous. V lost 6 bases and J 7 bases, leaving 15 bases between the germline ends. Per the germline V gene, CDR1 is MNHEY and CDR2 is SVGEGT. This CDR3 has 13 residues. This CDR3 is CASRYSLGVGYTF. CDR3 coding DNA: TGTGCCAGCAGATATTCACTTGGAGTTGGCTACACCTTC.

Ten or more counts support this clonotype. The rearrangement links TRBV20-1 to TRBJ2-7; the match to TRBD2 covers 9 bases. Germline lookup yields CDR1 DFQATT and CDR2 SNEGSKA (reference sequence). CDR3 length: 15 residues. V gave up 0 bases and J gave up 3 bases; unmatched junction bases: 6. CDR3 in DNA: TGCAGTGCTAGAGATCTCGCGGGAGGGGACTACGAGCAGTACTTC. Amino acid sequence: CSARDLAGGDYEQYF.

The chain joins TRBV7-9 to TRBJ1-2; TRBD1 matches at 9 bases. Trimming at V came to 5 bases and at J to 0 bases, leaving 4 bases not matched to a gene. The CDR3 totals 15 residues. Germline values: CDR1 SEHNR, CDR2 FQNEAQ (reference sequence). The CDR3 DNA reads TGTGCCAGCAGCCGTGGGACAGGGCCTAACTATGGCTACACCTTC. It translates to CASSRGTGPNYGYTF. Complete variable domain (other parts from reference TRBV7-9 and TRBJ1-2): DTGVSQNPRHKITKRGQNVTFRCDPISEHNRLYWYRQTLGQGPEFLTYFQNEAQLEKSRLLSDRFSAERPKGSFSTLEIQRTEQGDSAMYLCASSRGTGPNYGYTFGSGTRLTVV.